This TCR beta chain was profiled in a study of cytomegalovirus exposure and HLA in healthy donors (dated by TCRdb to the late 2010s). Background for the entire study: In an earlier analysis of about 560 of the donors, 276 Gb of sequence data and some 120 million unique TCR beta sequences from about 180 million T cells were reported. An early release covering 500 to 750 HLA-typed donors comprised roughly 300 gigabases of sequencing data and around 80 million unique TCR sequences. The genetic ancestry cluster associated with self-reported Caucasian donors included about 84% of the 300 to 450 genotyped donors. The study aimed to test whether signatures of past pathogen exposure could be identified by cataloging public T cell receptors. The study profiled the T cell repertoires of fewer than 850 subjects by immunosequencing and related them to cytomegalovirus serostatus. In addition to the first cohort of roughly 700 subjects, a separate validation cohort of approximately 130 different subjects was used. To predict cytomegalovirus infection status, the study combined high-throughput TCR immunosequencing, statistical association of individual TCRs with disease status, and machine learning. In a later analysis, previously published TCR beta repertoires from more than 500 donors were re-analyzed and high-resolution HLA genotyping was added so that TCR occurrence patterns could be studied. Rather than drawing on any new phenotypic data, the later analysis identified candidate immune exposures from TCR beta sequences and the way those sequences occurred across donors. In an earlier analysis of 587 of the donors, high-throughput TCR beta sequencing was used to judge whether each TCR beta V gene segment behaved as functional or pseudogenic. Donor age, sex, ethnicity and CMV serostatus were compiled together with the repertoire data. Genome-wide SNP genotypes for about three fifths of the 666 donors were used in a later genetic analysis, which treated that subset as a discovery cohort. All discovery cohort repertoires had been generated using a single sequencing platform. HLA typing included class I and class II loci at four-digit resolution. Typing coverage varied by locus: about 629-640 donors for A, B, C, DRB1 and DQB1; roughly 520 for DQA1; some 610 for DPA1; approximately 470 for DPB1. Because of strong linkage in the cohort, roughly five DR-DQ haplotypes were treated as single units for association and clustering. Across approximately 400 genotyped donors of the cohort, an average of approximately 200,000 unique TCR beta nucleotide sequences per donor were sequenced, and around 19% of those sequences were non-productive.

Broad study findings and their caveats: Presence/absence analyses assumed roughly uniform sequencing depth across donors, an assumption that may not hold. An association between a missense DCLRE1C variant and V-gene and J-gene trimming of TCR beta chains was found in a later genetic analysis and replicated in an independent cohort. HLA typing was unavailable for some donors at each locus, so association tests used only the typed subset. When HLA alleles, especially DR and DQ, strongly co-occurred, attributing TCR associations to individual alleles was difficult. A total of fewer than 200 TCR beta chains were listed by the study as associated with cytomegalovirus. In a later analysis, HLA-associated TCR beta chains were found to be more clonally expanded and to have lower generation probabilities than equally common non-associated chains. The only immune exposure information available for the cohort was CMV serostatus. Cytomegalovirus status was reported to be diagnosed by the classifier with high specificity and sensitivity in both the original and validation cohorts. An earlier analysis of 450 to 750 of the donors showed that most TCR beta V segments appeared in productive rearrangements either about 87% or about 30% of the time, which broadly matched IMGT annotations. A group of highly shared sequence variants was considered likely to be a technical artifact of the sequencing pipeline. A further reported finding was that TCR beta sequences accurately predicted the HLA-A and HLA-B alleles for most subjects in the first cohort. Because counts were too low, around 18 rarely observed V segments, including chromosome 9 orphons, were left out of the earlier analysis of about 500 of the donors. A few of the identified cytomegalovirus-associated TCR beta chains were confirmed in vitro to be specific for cytomegalovirus antigens. According to a later analysis, parvovirus B19, influenza, CMV and Epstein-Barr virus appeared linked to several top co-occurrence clusters. A later genetic analysis reported fewer N-insertions in productive TCRs among donors in an Asian-associated ancestry cluster than the roughly 720-donor mean. In a later analysis, TCR association rates were found to vary across HLA loci, with the most associated TCRs seen for DRB1 alleles and the fewest for HLA-C alleles. Because the 87-base-pair reads could not distinguish some IMGT-functional V segments, including TRBV6-2 and TRBV6-3, those segments were excluded. It was suggested by the authors that the approach could potentially be generalized to other disease states and immunological phenotypes. Linkage disequilibrium might explain the correlated functional status among segregating V segments, but an unknown experimental factor could not be excluded. This cohort had only TCR beta chains sequenced, and the lack of alpha or paired-chain data limited which features could be detected. At a false discovery rate of 0.05, a later analysis linked some 17,000 TCR beta sequences to specific HLA alleles. Across donors, most TCR sequences were observed very rarely, whereas some public TCRs were present in many individuals. Most CMV-associated TCR beta chains appeared to be HLA-restricted in a later analysis, and the HLA associations seemed to be driven largely by CMV exposure.

The library was generated by the immunoSEQ multiplex PCR assay. A mixture of 60 forward primers for TCR Vbeta segments and 13 reverse primers for TCR Jbeta segments was used in the multiplex PCR. The CDR3 region of rearranged TCR beta genes was amplified from genomic DNA by a multiplex PCR assay. The amplified TCR beta libraries were sequenced on the Illumina HiSeq System as 87-base-pair reads. The study's own analysis went as follows. A later analysis tallied roughly 78 million unique TCR beta chains across the 650 to 750 repertoires, and around 12 million of those chains were shared by two or more donors. Raw reads were error-corrected and collapsed into unique sequences with a nearest-neighbor algorithm that merged closely related sequences to remove PCR and sequencing errors. To assign V, D and J gene segments, CDR3 sequences were aligned to IMGT reference sequences. For a sequence to be retained, a match of at least six nucleotides was required to both a V gene segment and a J gene segment. A rearrangement was called productive if the CDR3 had no stop codons and remained in frame with V and J, and every other rearrangement was called non-productive. Following IMGT convention, CDR3 was defined as the stretch from the second conserved V-encoded cysteine up to the conserved J-encoded phenylalanine. The earlier analysis of 500 to 650 of the donors excluded any sequence lacking an unambiguous match to a single V gene segment. In an earlier analysis of several hundred of the donors, V segments were called functional above 56.7% productive rearrangements and were called segregating when the between-donor standard deviation exceeded 5%. A statistical classification framework was built for diagnosing cytomegalovirus status from the catalog of TCR beta chain sequences. In a later analysis, TCR nucleotide sequences were compared against IMGT/GENE-DB human TR gene sequences so that V and J genes could be assigned. A later analysis assigned CDR3 sequences and most-parsimonious VDJ recombination scenarios with the TCRdist pipeline. In a later analysis, each TCR beta chain was defined by its CDR3 amino acid sequence together with its V-gene family, and reads lacking a unique V-gene family were excluded. To address suspected cross-contamination and a sequencing artifact, a later analysis removed 550 to 750 highly shared, low-generation-probability nucleotide sequences. In a later analysis, a clonal expansion index for each public chain was calculated from normalized within-repertoire ranks of inferred template counts. Generation probabilities in a later analysis came from a VDJ recombination model fitted to out-of-frame rearrangements, and those results were checked against IGoR. In a later analysis, hypergeometric tests were used to score TCR-TCR, TCR-HLA and TCR-CMV co-occurrence, with a repertoire-size bias correction applied to TCR pairs. False discovery rates were estimated in a later analysis by permuting HLA or CMV assignments 20 times. In a later analysis, co-occurring TCRs were grouped with DBSCAN, and TCRdist sequence similarity was added when clustering was performed within HLA-allele-positive subsets. For co-occurrence clustering, repertoires with fewer than 30,000 or more than 120,000 public chains were excluded, along with four to six repertoires with anomalous nucleotide sharing. TCRdb holds this immuneACCESS table with in-frame rearrangements only. Some clones are missing; in checked studies, unresolved V genes explain under half, and the rest has no known cause. V, J and clone size derive from that table, while D and trimming were established from the DNA sequence. This sample gives under 150,000 clones in total; roughly 80% of them show up just once. Over 1% of the sample is taken by the ten largest.

Via the germline V gene, CDR1 is SGHRS and CDR2 YFSETQ. The CDR3 numbers 15 residues from cysteine through phenylalanine. The kept DNA is CDR3 alone, 45 bases in frame from the first base. Ends trimmed: V by 4 bases, J by 3 bases; bases unmatched to a gene: 3. The cohort comprised 710 or so healthy bone marrow donors. All cohort members were sampled while nominally healthy, although unrecorded immune exposures were likely present. The donor was CMV seronegative and belonged to the group of 380 or so seronegative cohort members. A peripheral blood sample was collected from each donor, and TCR beta sequencing was performed on peripheral blood mononuclear cells. The Qiagen DNeasy Blood Extraction Kit was used to extract genomic DNA from the blood cell samples. A word on this clone: Its antigen is not yet known. Per-base quality was not reported, and no clone a single base away is much larger than it. In the same sample, other DNA sequences code for this CDR3.

The sequence joins TRBV5-1 to TRBJ2-1, and TRBD2 aligns with 11 junction nucleotides. Specimen: PBMCs. The clonotype was recovered from a boy between 5 and 17 years old in good health and CMV-seronegative. Here the CDR3 is given as CASSGGTSGYNEQFF. Here is the DNA: TGCGCCAGCAGCGGGGGGACTAGCGGCTACAATGAGCAGTTCTTC. Reference TRBV5-1 and TRBJ2-1 genes cover what lies past the CDR3, so the full variable domain is KAGVTQTPRYLIKTRGQQVTLSCSPISGHRSVSWYQQTPGQGLQFLFEYFSETQRNKGNFPGRFSGRQFSNSRSEMNVSTLELGDSALYLCASSGGTSGYNEQFFGPGTRLTVL.